This entry lists 8 T cell receptor beta chains sequenced from one sample in a study of glioma-infiltrating T cells after dendritic cell vaccination. Here immunoSEQ multiplex PCR was the method, and the copy in TCRdb shows in-frame clones only, minus some. There are roughly 100,000 clones in the sample; around 91% occur only once, and 2.7% lies in the top ten. Time point noted: after dendritic cell vaccination, including at tumor progression/relapse. The source material was blood, sampled after dendritic cell vaccination. The source of these receptors is a human donor with glioblastoma.

The genes are TRBV27 and TRBJ1-1; 10 bases agree with TRBD1. Germline V gene data show CDR1 as MNHEY and CDR2 as SMNVEV (reference sequence). V dropped 6 bases and J dropped 4; count of bases not matched to a gene: 2. This CDR3 comprises 13 residues. The CDR3: CASRRTGGTEAFF. The CDR3 bases are TGTGCCAGCAGGAGGACAGGGGGCACTGAAGCTTTCTTT.

The chain carries TRBV7-9 and TRBJ2-1; D unresolved. V lost 4 bases and J lost 7, with 11 bases in between. Germline loops: CDR1 SEHNR, CDR2 FQNEAQ (reference sequence). The CDR3 contains 13 residues. CDR3 sequence reads: CASSWASLNEQFF. In DNA form, the CDR3 reads TGTGCCAGCAGCTGGGCGTCCTTGAATGAGCAGTTCTTC. Filled out from reference TRBV7-9 and TRBJ2-1, the complete variable domain reads DTGVSQNPRHKITKRGQNVTFRCDPISEHNRLYWYRQTLGQGPEFLTYFQNEAQLEKSRLLSDRFSAERPKGSFSTLEIQRTEQGDSAMYLCASSWASLNEQFFGPGTRLTVL.

The CDR3 sequence: CASSWSRTNEKLFF. The DNA for the CDR3 is TGCGCCAGCAGCTGGAGTAGAACTAATGAAAAACTGTTTTTT. The chain recombines TRBV5-1 with TRBJ1-4; D is undetermined. The CDR3 runs 14 residues. CDR1 and CDR2 from the germline V gene are SGHRS and YFSETQ. Trimming left V 3 bases short and J 1 base short, with 7 bases between.

The V and J genes are TRBV4-2 and TRBJ1-2; 10 nucleotides match TRBD1. V shed 4 bases and J 8 bases; nucleotides not matched to a gene: 4. CDR1 is LGHNA, CDR2 YNFKEQ, per germline. This CDR3 spans 13 amino acids. CDR3 in DNA: TGTGCCAGCAGCCCGGGACAGGGGTACGGCTACACCTTC. Translated: CASSPGQGYGYTF.

This clone has a single count. The CDR3 sequence: CASSLRGTGGVKSYGYTF. DNA for the CDR3: TGTGCCAGCAGTTTACGAGGGACAGGGGGAGTCAAAAGCTATGGCTACACCTTC. J is TRBJ1-2 and V is TRBV27; 11 bases fit TRBD1. The CDR3 is 18 residues long. Germline values: CDR1 MNHEY, CDR2 SMNVEV (reference sequence). J was trimmed by 4 bases and V by 2 bases; bases with no gene match: 12.

The V and J genes are TRBV18 and TRBJ2-7; 12 bases match TRBD2. V shed 2 bases, J shed 6 bases, and the junction held 8 bases outside the gene matches. CDR3 length equals 16 residues. Germline CDR1 reads KGHSH; CDR2 reads LQKENI. The CDR3 is CASSPAPSGRAVEQYF. In nucleotides, the CDR3 is TGTGCCAGCTCACCAGCCCCTAGCGGGAGGGCCGTCGAGCAGTACTTC.

The chain uses TRBV5-4 and TRBJ2-5; maybe TRBD2 (6 bases). The CDR3 length is 13 residues. The germline V gene encodes CDR1 SGHNT and CDR2 YYREEE (reference sequence). Trimming cost V 4 bases and J 2 bases, with 9 bases left between them. For the CDR3, the DNA is TGTGCCAGCAGCAGGGACTGGCAAGAGACCCAGTACTTC. Its translation is CASSRDWQETQYF.

The chain uses TRBV9 and TRBJ2-7; TRBD2 matches 7 bases. Germline V gene lookup returns CDR1 SGDLS and CDR2 YYNGEE. This CDR3 region has 17 residues. V lost 0 bases, J lost 1 base, and 10 bases stayed unmatched. CDR3 loop: CASSVGGTAAGSYEQYF. The CDR3 nucleotides read TGTGCCAGCAGCGTAGGAGGGACGGCAGCGGGGTCCTACGAGCAGTACTTC.